These 7 T cell receptor beta chains were sequenced from one sample in a study of vaccination and CD4 T cells after COVID-19. MiXCR, applied by TCRdb to the PCR reads, yields one record per CDR3 protein. The sample has about 18,000 distinct CDR3 sequences; just over 60% are singletons. Sequences were derived from CD4+ T cells from blood, sampled after SARS-CoV-2 vaccination. These receptors were taken from a human donor who had recovered from COVID-19.

The genes are TRBV30 and TRBJ2-3; no firm D call. Germline CDR1 is GTSNPN and CDR2 is SVGIG (reference sequence). The CDR3 loop spans 14 amino acids. Trimming removed 2 bases at V and 8 bases at J, with 17 bases between. The CDR3 region has the DNA TGTGCCTGGAGTCCCCTCCGGGCGTCGTCTACGCAGTATTTT. It specifies CAWSPLRASSTQYF.

This clonotype was counted a few times. The rearrangement joins TRBV7-8 to TRBJ2-3; 7 bases are a match to TRBD2. CDR3 length: 19 residues. Germline-derived CDR1 and CDR2 are SGHVS and FQNEAQ. V lost 1 base, J lost 3 bases, and 16 bases stayed unmatched. The CDR3, as DNA: TGTGCCAGCAGCTTAGTTGGACGGGAGGCCACGTTGTTGACAGATACGCAGTATTTT. Protein sequence: CASSLVGREATLLTDTQYF.

The V gene is TRBV7-8, the J gene TRBJ2-4, with D possibly TRBD2 on 6 matching bases. Trimming left V 5 bases short and J 1 base short, with 18 bases between. Germline CDR1 SGHVS, CDR2 FQNEAQ. The CDR3 loop spans 17 amino acids. For the CDR3, the DNA is TGTGCCAGCAGCCCCCTCACCCGGGGGTACGCCAAAAACATTCAGTACTTC. Residues: CASSPLTRGYAKNIQYF.

This chain joins TRBV6-5 and TRBJ2-7, with D unclear. The CDR3 contains 15 residues. Looked up from germline, CDR1 is MNHEY and CDR2 is SVGAGI. The V end was cut by 0 bases, the J end by 3 bases, with 12 bases between. As DNA, the CDR3 is TGTGCCAGCAGTTACTCGATGTTTAGCAACTACGAGCAGTACTTC. It specifies CASSYSMFSNYEQYF.

The genes are TRBV18 and TRBJ1-1, with D tentatively TRBD1 (5 bases). This CDR3 has 13 amino acids. Germline-derived CDR1 and CDR2 are KGHSH and LQKENI. The V end was cut by 6 bases, the J end by 5 bases, with 13 bases between. CDR3 sequence reads: CASSPGLGTEAFF. The DNA for the CDR3 is TGTGCCAGCTCCCCAGGGTTGGGGACTGAAGCTTTCTTT.

The chain has TRBV10-3 and TRBJ2-6; D gene ambiguous. Trimming shortened V by 5 bases and J by 2 bases, and 4 bases separated the two germline ends. CDR3 length: 13 residues. Germline V lookup: CDR1 ENHRY, CDR2 SYGVKD. The CDR3 sequence is CAISLPGANVLTF. For the CDR3, the DNA is TGTGCCATCAGTCTCCCTGGGGCCAACGTCCTGACTTTC.

The rearrangement uses TRBV28 and TRBJ2-7, with D hard to call. V was trimmed by 1 base and J by 2 bases, leaving 6 bases between them. Germline lookup yields CDR1 MDHEN and CDR2 SYDVKM. The CDR3 has 13 amino acids. The CDR3, as DNA: TGTGCCAGCAGTTTATTAAGCCCCTACGAGCAGTACTTC. It codes for CASSLLSPYEQYF.